What follows are 16 T cell receptor beta chains derived from one specimen sequenced in a study of T cell responses to AZD1222 COVID-19 vaccine. Method: immunoSEQ multiplex PCR; TCRdb's copy keeps in-frame clones and lacks some. The sample consists of 150,000 or so clones, 70% to 90% of them appearing once. Sequenced material: peripheral blood, taken on day 0 of AZD1222 vaccination. These receptors all come from an adult in good health.

The chain is built from TRBV2 and TRBJ1-2; 7 bases line up with TRBD1. The CDR3 contains 18 residues. Germline CDR1 reads SNHLY; CDR2 reads FYNNEI. With 5 bases clipped from V and 4 bases from J, the junction kept 19 bases outside the gene matches. The CDR3 reads CASSPVGGGKLAAYGYTF. DNA of the CDR3: TGTGCCAGCAGTCCCGTGGGAGGGGGCAAATTGGCTGCCTATGGCTACACCTTC.

The V call is TRBV7-3, the J call TRBJ2-1, with D tentatively TRBD2 (6 bases). The CDR3 runs 15 residues. The V end was cut by 5 bases, the J end by 9 bases, with 20 bases between. Germline CDR1 reads SGHTA; CDR2 reads FQGTGA. The CDR3 is CASSPTSTSGSEQFF. The CDR3, as DNA: TGTGCCAGCAGCCCCACCTCGACTAGTGGAAGTGAGCAGTTCTTC.

The CDR3 nucleotides are TGCGCCAGCAGCTTGGGACTAGCGGGGGGGCCCACCGGGGAGCTGTTTTTT. This encodes CASSLGLAGGPTGELFF. The chain uses TRBV5-1 and TRBJ2-2; 14 bases fit TRBD2. V trimming: 0 bases; J trimming: 4 bases; junction bases outside the gene matches: 2. Germline V CDR1 and CDR2: SGHRS, YFSETQ. The CDR3 runs to 17 residues.

The rearrangement links TRBV9 to TRBJ1-2, with D hard to call. This CDR3 has 13 amino acids. V lost 2 bases, J lost 8 bases, and 13 bases lay in between. CDR1 and CDR2 (germline): SGDLS, YYNGEE. The CDR3 bases are TGTGCCAGCAGCGTTCGTCCCGGGAGCGGCTACACCTTC. Translating gives CASSVRPGSGYTF.

V gene TRBV7-9 combines with J gene TRBJ1-4; 8 bases are a match to TRBD1. This CDR3 is 15 amino acids long. V dropped 4 bases and J dropped 6; count of bases not matched to a gene: 7. Germline V CDR1 and CDR2: SEHNR, FQNEAQ (reference sequence). CDR3 sequence (DNA): TGTGCCAGCAGCTGGCGGACAGGGAGAGATGAAAAACTGTTTTTT. Protein sequence: CASSWRTGRDEKLFF.

This clone was detected only a few times. The gene calls are TRBV21-1 and TRBJ2-3; TRBD2 was called by the table and not checked on the DNA. TRBV21-1 is deemed a pseudogene. The CDR3 spans 17 residues. The CDR3, as DNA: TGTGCCAGCAGCAAAGGACGACTAGCGGGGGGCACAGATACGCAGTATTTT. Protein sequence: CASSKGRLAGGTDTQYF.

This chain connects TRBV6-2 or TRBV6-3 to TRBJ2-7, with D tentatively TRBD1 (5 bases). The V gene lost 5 bases and the J gene lost 1 base, with 15 bases spanning the gap. This CDR3 region has 15 residues. CDR1 and CDR2 (germline): MNHEY, SVGEGT. CDR3 DNA sequence: TGTGCCAGCAGTCCAAACAGGAGAATGTCCTACGAGCAGTACTTC. Translated, it gives CASSPNRRMSYEQYF.

Points on this clone: This same CDR3 is encoded by further DNA sequences in the sample. In nucleotides, the CDR3 is TGTGCCAGCTCCCGGGACAGGGCGTACGAGCAGTACTTC. This gives the protein CASSRDRAYEQYF. V and J are TRBV2 and TRBJ2-7, with 9 bases aligning to TRBD1. After removal of 8 bases from V and 4 bases from J, the junction contained 6 bases not matched to a gene. Germline V CDR1 and CDR2: SNHLY, FYNNEI. The CDR3 consists of 13 residues.

The V gene is TRBV27, the J gene TRBJ1-1, with no clear D. V was pared by 6 bases and J by 1 base, with 18 bases between. The length of the CDR3 is 16 residues. Germline CDR1 MNHEY, CDR2 SMNVEV (reference sequence). The CDR3 loop reads CASSSSYRSRNTEAFF. The CDR3 DNA reads as TGTGCCAGCAGCTCCTCCTACCGATCACGGAACACTGAAGCTTTCTTT.

The CDR3 spells CASVGGENTEAFF. The CDR3 DNA follows: TGTGCCAGTGTTGGCGGGGAGAACACTGAAGCTTTCTTT. The chain couples TRBV19 to TRBJ1-1; no firm D call. The CDR3 has 13 residues. Germline CDR1 and CDR2: LNHDA and SQIVND (reference sequence). V lost 8 bases, J lost 1 base, and 11 bases lay in between.

V usage is TRBV6-4 and J usage is TRBJ2-3, with no clear D. Trimming took off 0 bases at V and 7 bases at J, with 5 bases between the two ends. The V gene's germline CDR1 is MRHNA and CDR2 SNTAGT. This CDR3 has 12 amino acids. The CDR3 sequence: CASSDSLYTQYF. The CDR3 DNA sequence: TGTGCCAGCAGTGACTCCCTCTATACGCAGTATTTT.

The CDR3 region has the DNA TGCGCCAGCAGCCAAGATACAGGGGGGATGAACACTGAAGCTTTCTTT. It translates to CASSQDTGGMNTEAFF. The chain links TRBV4-3 to TRBJ1-1; 8 positions agree with TRBD1. V gave up 0 bases and J gave up 0 bases; unmatched junction bases: 3. This CDR3 has 16 residues. Germline values: CDR1 LGHNA, CDR2 YSLEER.

V usage is TRBV28 and J usage is TRBJ1-2; D is unresolved. Trimming removed 1 base from V and 7 bases from J, with 7 bases in between. The CDR3 runs 12 residues. CDR1 is MDHEN, CDR2 SYDVKM, per germline. DNA of the CDR3: TGTGCCAGCAGTTTATTACAAGGTGGCTACACCTTC. It is translated as CASSLLQGGYTF.

The chain joins TRBV4-3 to TRBJ2-7, with 8 bases that match TRBD1. Germline V gene sequence: CDR1 LGHNA, CDR2 YSLEER. The CDR3 sequence is 13 residues long. The V gene end was trimmed by 4 bases and the J gene end by 6 bases; junction bases not matched to a gene: 5. CDR3 protein: CASSPRQGREQYF. Written as DNA, the CDR3 is TGCGCCAGCAGCCCCAGACAGGGGCGCGAGCAGTACTTC.

This clone appeared a single time. The rearrangement uses TRBV9 and TRBJ1-6, with D perhaps matching TRBD1 (6 bases). V was pared by 0 bases and J by 8 bases, with 15 bases between. CDR3 size: 16 residues. Germline V gene lookup returns CDR1 SGDLS and CDR2 YYNGEE. The CDR3 here is CASSVVRRQADSPLHF. DNA for the CDR3: TGTGCCAGCAGCGTAGTAAGGAGACAGGCTGATTCACCCCTCCACTTT.

The chain couples TRBV18 to TRBJ1-2; a weak D match, TRBD1 (5 bases). Germline CDR1 KGHSH, CDR2 LQKENI. This CDR3 comprises 17 residues. The V end lost 3 bases, the J end lost 1 base, and 18 bases lay between the germline ends. The CDR3 protein is CASSPIGQGSFNYGYTF. CDR3 DNA sequence: TGTGCCAGCTCACCGATAGGGCAGGGATCCTTTAACTATGGCTACACCTTC.